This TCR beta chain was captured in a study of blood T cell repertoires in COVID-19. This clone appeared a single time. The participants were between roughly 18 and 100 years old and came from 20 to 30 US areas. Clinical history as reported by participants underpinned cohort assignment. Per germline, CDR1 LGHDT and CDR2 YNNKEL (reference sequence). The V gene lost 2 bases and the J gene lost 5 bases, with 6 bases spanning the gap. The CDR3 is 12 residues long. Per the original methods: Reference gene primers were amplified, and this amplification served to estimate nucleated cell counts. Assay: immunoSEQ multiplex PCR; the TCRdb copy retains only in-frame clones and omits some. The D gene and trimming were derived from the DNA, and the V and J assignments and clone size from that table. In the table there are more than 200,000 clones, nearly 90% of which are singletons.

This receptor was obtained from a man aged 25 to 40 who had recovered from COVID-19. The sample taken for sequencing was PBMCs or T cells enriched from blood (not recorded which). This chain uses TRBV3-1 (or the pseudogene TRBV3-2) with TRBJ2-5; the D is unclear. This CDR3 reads CASSQIGETQYF. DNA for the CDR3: TGTGCCAGCAGCCAAATTGGCGAGACCCAGTACTTC.